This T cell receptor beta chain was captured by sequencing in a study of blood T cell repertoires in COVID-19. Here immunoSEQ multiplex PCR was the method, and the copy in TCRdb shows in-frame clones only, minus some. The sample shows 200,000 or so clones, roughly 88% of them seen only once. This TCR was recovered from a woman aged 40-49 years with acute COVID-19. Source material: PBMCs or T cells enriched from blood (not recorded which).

The CDR3 region is CASMGPDTQYF. The CDR3 coding sequence is TGCGCCAGCATGGGGCCAGATACGCAGTATTTT. The chain recombines TRBV5-1 with TRBJ2-3, with D possibly TRBD1 on 5 matching bases. The length of the CDR3 is 11 residues. The V gene's germline CDR1 is SGHRS and CDR2 YFSETQ. V lost 6 bases to trimming and J lost 4 bases, with 6 bases between them.